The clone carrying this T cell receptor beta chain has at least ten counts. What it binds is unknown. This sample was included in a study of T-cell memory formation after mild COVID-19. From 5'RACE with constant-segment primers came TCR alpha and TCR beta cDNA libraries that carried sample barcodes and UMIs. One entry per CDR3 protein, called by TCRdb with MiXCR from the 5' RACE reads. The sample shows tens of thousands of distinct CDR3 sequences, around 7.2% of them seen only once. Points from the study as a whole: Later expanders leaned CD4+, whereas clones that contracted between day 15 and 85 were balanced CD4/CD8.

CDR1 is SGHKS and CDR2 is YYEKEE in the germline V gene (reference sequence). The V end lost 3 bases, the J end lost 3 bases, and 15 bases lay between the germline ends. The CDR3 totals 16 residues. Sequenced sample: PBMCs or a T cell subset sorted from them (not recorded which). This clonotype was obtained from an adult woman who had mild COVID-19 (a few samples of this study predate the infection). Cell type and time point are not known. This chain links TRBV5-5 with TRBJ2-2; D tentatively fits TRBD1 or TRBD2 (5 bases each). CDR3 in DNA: TGTGCCAGCAGCTCCCAGGGAGCCTCTGACACCGGGGAGCTGTTTTTT. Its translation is CASSSQGASDTGELFF.